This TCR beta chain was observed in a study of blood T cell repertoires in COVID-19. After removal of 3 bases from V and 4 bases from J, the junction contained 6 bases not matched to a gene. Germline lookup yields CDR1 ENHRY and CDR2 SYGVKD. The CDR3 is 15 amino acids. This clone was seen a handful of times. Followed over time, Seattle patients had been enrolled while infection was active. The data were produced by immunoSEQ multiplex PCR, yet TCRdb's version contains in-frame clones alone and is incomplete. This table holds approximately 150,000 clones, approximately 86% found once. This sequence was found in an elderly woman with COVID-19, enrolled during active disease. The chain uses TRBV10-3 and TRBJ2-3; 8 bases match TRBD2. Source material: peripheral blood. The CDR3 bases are TGTGCCATCAGTGATGCGGGGGGCGGCGCAGATACGCAGTATTTT. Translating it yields CAISDAGGGADTQYF.